The 28 T cell receptor beta chains in this list originate from one sample, sequenced in a study of blood T cell repertoires in COVID-19. Profiled with immunoSEQ multiplex PCR; TCRdb holds only in-frame clones, not every one. This sample carries 180,000 or so clones, 76% of them seen once, and the ten largest clones take roughly 8.8%. Sequences were obtained from peripheral blood. These receptors came from a woman aged 45 to 65 with active or convalescent COVID-19.

This clone was observed a few times. The gene calls are TRBV10-3 and TRBJ2-5; 9 bases align to TRBD2. From germline, CDR1 is ENHRY and CDR2 SYGVKD. After removal of 5 bases from V and 5 bases from J, the junction contained 3 bases not matched to a gene. This CDR3 is 13 amino acids long. The CDR3 spells CAISQSGGETQYF. In nucleotides, the CDR3 is TGTGCCATCAGTCAAAGCGGGGGGGAGACCCAGTACTTC.

V is TRBV7-2 and J is TRBJ2-1, with a weak D call TRBD1 (5 bases). The CDR3 is 16 residues long. Germline V CDR1 and CDR2: SGHTA, FQGNSA. V was shortened by 9 bases and J by 0 bases, with 18 bases between the two germline ends. The CDR3, as DNA: TGTGCCAGGTCATACCCCAGGGATAGCTCCTACAATGAGCAGTTCTTC. It encodes CARSYPRDSSYNEQFF.

This chain uses TRBV9 with TRBJ1-5; 8 bases agree with TRBD1. Germline CDR1 SGDLS, CDR2 YYNGEE. Trimming at V came to 5 bases and at J to 0 bases, leaving 4 bases not matched to a gene. There are 15 residues in the CDR3. The CDR3: CASREGQGSNQPQHF. In nucleotides, the CDR3 is TGTGCCAGCAGAGAAGGACAGGGTAGCAATCAGCCCCAGCATTTT.

The chain carries TRBV5-1 and TRBJ1-6, with TRBD1 identical over 7 bases. V was clipped by 0 bases and J by 5 bases; unmatched bases: 2. Germline V gene lookup returns CDR1 SGHRS and CDR2 YFSETQ. CDR3 length: 15 amino acids. The CDR3 DNA reads TGCGCCAGCAGCTTGGAGGGGGCCCATAATTCACCCCTCCACTTT. The encoded protein is CASSLEGAHNSPLHF.

V usage is TRBV28 and J usage is TRBJ2-1, with 11 bases identical to TRBD1. V lost 7 bases to trimming and J lost 8 bases; unmatched junction nucleotides: 13. CDR1 and CDR2 (germline): MDHEN, SYDVKM. CDR3 size: 16 residues. CDR3 DNA: TGTGCCAGCAACACCTATCCGGGACAGGGGGGCGATGAGCAGTTCTTC. Its translation: CASNTYPGQGGDEQFF. The entire variable domain, with the rest obtained from reference TRBV28 and TRBJ2-1, is as follows: DVKVTQSSRYLVKRTGEKVFLECVQDMDHENMFWYRQDPGLGLRLIYFSYDVKMKEKGDIPEGYSVSREKKERFSLILESASTNQTSMYLCASNTYPGQGGDEQFFGPGTRLTVL.

This chain uses TRBV6-5 with TRBJ2-1, with TRBD2 matching over 12 bases. The germline gives CDR1 MNHEY, CDR2 SVGAGI. J lost 3 bases, V lost 6 bases, and 3 bases had no gene match. The CDR3 runs to 15 residues. CDR3 nucleotide sequence: TGTGCCAGCAGAAGACTAGCGGGAGACTACAATGAGCAGTTCTTC. Its protein product is CASRRLAGDYNEQFF.

Worth noting for this clone: A junction end diverges from the germline sequence, so it may reflect a read error. V usage is TRBV6-2 or TRBV6-3 and J usage is TRBJ1-2, with D possibly TRBD1 on 5 matching bases. The CDR3 length is 14 residues. The germline V gene encodes CDR1 MNHEY and CDR2 SVGEGT. The CDR3 DNA reads TGTGCCAGCAGCCGCCAGACAGTGGACTATGGGTACACCTTC. Protein sequence: CASSRQTVDYGYTF.

The chain links TRBV6-1 to TRBJ1-1; possibly TRBD1 for D (5 bases). Germline V gene lookup returns CDR1 MNHNS and CDR2 SASEGT. CDR3 size: 15 residues. V gave up 3 bases and J gave up 1 base, with 12 bases separating them. CDR3 region: CASSDGGWGNTEAFF. The CDR3 DNA sequence: TGTGCCAGCAGTGACGGGGGTTGGGGGAACACTGAAGCTTTCTTT.

The rearrangement uses TRBV28 and TRBJ1-1, with D unresolved. Germline values: CDR1 MDHEN, CDR2 SYDVKM. The CDR3 runs 15 residues. V gave up 6 bases and J gave up 2 bases, with 16 bases separating them. This CDR3 is CASRPWEGGNTEAFF. The CDR3 bases are TGTGCCAGCAGACCCTGGGAGGGAGGAAACACTGAAGCTTTCTTT.

This clone was seen at least ten times. This chain joins TRBV11-2 and TRBJ2-1; D call uncertain. V lost 2 bases, J lost 0 bases, and 8 bases lay in between. From germline, CDR1 is SGHAT and CDR2 FQNNGV. The CDR3 sequence is 15 residues long. For the CDR3, the DNA is TGTGCCAGCAGCTTAACGTCGAGCTCCTACAATGAGCAGTTCTTC. Translation: CASSLTSSSYNEQFF.

The rearrangement uses TRBV2 and TRBJ2-3, with TRBD1 identical over 10 bases. V lost 6 bases, J lost 1 base, and 13 bases stayed unmatched. The CDR3 has 18 amino acids. CDR1 and CDR2 from the germline V gene are SNHLY and FYNNEI. The CDR3 loop reads CASRATGGLLYRTDTQYF. For the CDR3, the DNA is TGTGCCAGCAGGGCGACAGGGGGCCTTTTGTACCGCACAGATACGCAGTATTTT.

The V and J genes are TRBV27 and TRBJ1-5, with D tentatively TRBD1 (6 bases). CDR3 length: 14 residues. Germline V lookup: CDR1 MNHEY, CDR2 SMNVEV (reference sequence). Trimming cost V 5 bases and J 5 bases, with 13 bases left between them. The DNA for the CDR3 is TGTGCCAGCAGTCCGCGGACAGTTTATCAGCCCCAGCATTTT. Amino acid sequence: CASSPRTVYQPQHF.

This clone was recorded only once. The chain links TRBV5-8 to TRBJ1-4; D might be TRBD1 (5 bases). Trimming cost V 3 bases and J 8 bases, with 11 bases left between them. This CDR3 region has 13 residues. Germline-derived CDR1 and CDR2 are SGHTS and YDEGEE. The CDR3, as DNA: TGTGCCAGCAGCTGGACACTAATGGAAAAACTGTTTTTT. It is translated as CASSWTLMEKLFF.

The CDR3 DNA follows: TGTGCCAGCAGCGTAGGAGCGGGGGGGCTTGAGACCCAGTACTTC. It translates to CASSVGAGGLETQYF. The chain uses TRBV9 and TRBJ2-5; the match to TRBD2 covers 10 bases. The CDR3 is made up of 15 amino acids. Germline CDR1 is SGDLS and CDR2 is YYNGEE. J lost 5 bases, V lost 0 bases, and 4 bases had no gene match.

The chain uses TRBV4-2 and TRBJ2-5; D is undetermined. This CDR3 spans 15 amino acids. The ends were cut back, 1 base at V and 7 bases at J, with 16 bases in the middle. Germline V gene sequence: CDR1 LGHNA, CDR2 YNFKEQ. The CDR3 DNA follows: TGTGCCAGCAGCCAAGGGTATCCCAAGCAATCGACCCAGTACTTC. Its translation: CASSQGYPKQSTQYF.

This chain connects TRBV15 to TRBJ2-3; 8 bases are a match to TRBD1. The CDR3 sequence is 20 residues long. V lost 0 bases, J lost 0 bases, and 14 bases stayed unmatched. CDR1 LNHNV and CDR2 YYDKDF come from the germline V gene (reference sequence). This CDR3 reads CATSRDGTGGVSASTDTQYF. CDR3 in DNA: TGTGCCACCAGCAGAGATGGGACAGGCGGTGTAAGTGCTAGCACAGATACGCAGTATTTT.

The chain joins TRBV3-1 (or the pseudogene TRBV3-2) to TRBJ2-5; 8 positions match TRBD2. CDR3 length: 16 residues. The trim removed 5 bases at V and 2 bases at J, leaving 10 bases unmatched. Germline CDR1 and CDR2: LGHDT and YNNKEL (reference sequence). The CDR3 DNA sequence: TGTGCCAGCAGCAAAGGGCCAATAGCGGGGCAAGAGACCCAGTACTTC. It specifies CASSKGPIAGQETQYF.

This rearrangement joins TRBV4-3 to TRBJ2-1; 9 bases match TRBD2. Germline CDR1 and CDR2: LGHNA and YSLEER. CDR3 length: 16 residues. V shed 4 bases, J shed 4 bases, and the junction held 8 bases outside the gene matches. This chain's CDR3 is CASSLWYTSGYNEQFF. The CDR3 coding sequence is TGCGCCAGCAGCCTCTGGTATACTAGCGGGTACAATGAGCAGTTCTTC.

This clone was picked up one time. The CDR3: CASGYEGEAFF. CDR3 in DNA: TGTGCTAGTGGTTACGAGGGTGAAGCTTTCTTT. The V gene is TRBV12-5, the J gene TRBJ1-1; D is undetermined. The CDR3 spans 11 residues. V was cut by 4 bases and J by 7 bases, with 7 bases left in between. Germline-derived CDR1 and CDR2 are LGHNT and FRNRAP.

This rearrangement joins TRBV12-3 or TRBV12-4 to TRBJ2-3; tentatively, D is TRBD1 (6 bases). Trimming removed 7 bases at V and 10 bases at J, with 18 bases between. The CDR3 spans 13 residues. The CDR3 spells CASTSIVGAPQYF. The CDR3 DNA is TGTGCCAGCACCTCGATCGTGGGGGCCCCGCAGTATTTT.

V gene TRBV4-3 combines with J gene TRBJ2-2; perhaps TRBD2 as D (5 bases). This CDR3 contains 17 residues. Germline CDR1 and CDR2: LGHNA and YSLEER. V lost 0 bases, J lost 2 bases, and 13 bases lay in between. This CDR3 reads CASSQDLRGRNTGELFF. For the CDR3, the DNA is TGCGCCAGCAGCCAAGATCTGAGAGGGAGAAACACCGGGGAGCTGTTTTTT.

The rearrangement uses TRBV7-9 and TRBJ1-2; D is unclear. CDR3 length equals 13 residues. Germline V lookup: CDR1 SEHNR, CDR2 FQNEAQ (reference sequence). V was cut by 1 base and J by 6 bases, with 9 bases left in between. CDR3 bases: TGTGCCAGCAGCTTAGGGTCAGATGATGGCTACACCTTC. Residues: CASSLGSDDGYTF.

The chain links TRBV9 to TRBJ2-1; TRBD1 matches 7 bases. Trimming removed 0 bases from V and 10 bases from J; junction bases left unmatched: 19. CDR3 length: 18 residues. CDR1 is SGDLS and CDR2 is YYNGEE in the germline V gene. DNA of the CDR3: TGTGCCAGCAGCGTAGGGGGTGAGGGGGCAGGCGCAGTAGGGGAGCAGTTCTTC. This encodes CASSVGGEGAGAVGEQFF.

The chain carries TRBV4-2 and TRBJ2-5; D might be TRBD1 (6 bases). Germline V gene sequence: CDR1 LGHNA, CDR2 YNFKEQ. The CDR3 contains 15 residues. Trimming removed 0 bases from V and 2 bases from J, with 10 bases in between. The CDR3 is CASSQERGHQETQYF. CDR3 DNA sequence: TGTGCCAGCAGCCAAGAAAGGGGACATCAAGAGACCCAGTACTTC.

The DNA for the CDR3 is TGTGCCTGGAGTCGGGGGGCATCCACTGAAGCTTTCTTT. Translation gives CAWSRGASTEAFF. The rearrangement joins TRBV30 to TRBJ1-1; D perhaps matches TRBD1 (6 bases). Germline assignment: CDR1 GTSNPN and CDR2 SVGIG (reference sequence). The CDR3 has 13 amino acids. V lost 2 bases to trimming and J lost 4 bases, with 11 bases between them.

The chain uses TRBV19 and TRBJ2-7; 8 nucleotides align to TRBD1. This CDR3 region has 14 residues. Per germline, CDR1 LNHDA and CDR2 SQIVND (reference sequence). The V and J ends lost 8 bases and 1 base, in that order; junction bases with no gene match: 7. The DNA of the CDR3 is TGTGCCAGTCGCCTAGGACAGGGTTCCTACGAGCAGTACTTC. This translates into CASRLGQGSYEQYF. Looking up the rest from reference TRBV19 and TRBJ2-7 gives the full variable domain: DGGITQSPKYLFRKEGQNVTLSCEQNLNHDAMYWYRQDPGQGLRLIYYSQIVNDFQKGDIAEGYSVSREKKESFPLTVTSAQKNPTAFYLCASRLGQGSYEQYFGPGTRLTVT.

The rearrangement joins TRBV4-1 to TRBJ1-4; D remains unclear. Germline lookup yields CDR1 MGHRA and CDR2 YSYEKL. The V end lost 0 bases, the J end lost 7 bases, and 15 bases lay between the germline ends. The CDR3 extends over 16 amino acids. The CDR3 loop reads CASSQDREEESEKLFF. The CDR3 region has the DNA TGCGCCAGCAGCCAAGATCGAGAAGAAGAAAGTGAAAAACTGTTTTTT.

The V and J genes are TRBV10-3 and TRBJ1-1; tentatively, D is TRBD1 (5 bases). CDR1 is ENHRY, CDR2 SYGVKD, per germline. The V gene lost 5 bases and the J gene lost 0 bases, with 13 bases spanning the gap. This CDR3 is built from 15 residues. The CDR3 coding sequence is TGTGCCATCAGTTGGGGCCCGGGAGTGAACACTGAAGCTTTCTTT. Translation: CAISWGPGVNTEAFF.